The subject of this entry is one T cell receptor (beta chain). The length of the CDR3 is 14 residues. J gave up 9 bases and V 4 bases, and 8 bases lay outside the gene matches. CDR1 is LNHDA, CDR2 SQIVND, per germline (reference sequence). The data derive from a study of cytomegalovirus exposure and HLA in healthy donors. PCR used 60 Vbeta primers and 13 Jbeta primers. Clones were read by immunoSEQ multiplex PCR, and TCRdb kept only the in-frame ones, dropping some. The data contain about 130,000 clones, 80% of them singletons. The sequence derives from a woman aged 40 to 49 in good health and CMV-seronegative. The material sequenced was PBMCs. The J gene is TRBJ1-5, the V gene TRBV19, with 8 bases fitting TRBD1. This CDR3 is CASSTRTGRRPQHF. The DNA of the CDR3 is TGTGCCAGTAGTACCCGGACAGGGCGACGGCCCCAGCATTTT. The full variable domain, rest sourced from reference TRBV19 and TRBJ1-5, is DGGITQSPKYLFRKEGQNVTLSCEQNLNHDAMYWYRQDPGQGLRLIYYSQIVNDFQKGDIAEGYSVSREKKESFPLTVTSAQKNPTAFYLCASSTRTGRRPQHFGDGTRLSIL.